Described below is a single TCR beta chain sequence and its context. Its antigen is undetermined. This sample was included in a study of OX40 agonist ivuxolimab in advanced cancers. Study context: Each patient was given ivuxolimab into a vein every 2 weeks, at 0.01 to 10 mg/kg. General study findings and limits: Among the lowest peripheral clonal expansion occurred in 0.1-3.0 mg/kg partial responders.

The repertoire was sequenced with immunoSEQ multiplex PCR; TCRdb's copy has only in-frame clones and lacks some. In the table there are roughly 99,000 clones, 80% to 95% of which are singletons. Specimen: CD4+ or CD8+ T cells sorted from blood, collected in a trial of the OX40 agonist ivuxolimab. This sequence was found in an adult with an advanced solid tumor such as melanoma, head and neck, liver or kidney cancer.

This CDR3 is CASTRGGSVNEKLFF. CDR3 nucleotide sequence: TGTGCCAGCACGAGGGGGGGCAGCGTGAATGAAAAACTGTTTTTT. V and J are TRBV7-9 and TRBJ1-4, with D perhaps matching TRBD1 (6 bases). Trimming left V 7 bases short and J 5 bases short, with 17 bases between. The germline V gene has CDR1 SEHNR and CDR2 FQNEAQ (reference sequence). The CDR3 has 15 residues. The full variable domain, completed using reference TRBV7-9 and TRBJ1-4, is DTGVSQNPRHKITKRGQNVTFRCDPISEHNRLYWYRQTLGQGPEFLTYFQNEAQLEKSRLLSDRFSAERPKGSFSTLEIQRTEQGDSAMYLCASTRGGSVNEKLFFGSGTQLSVL.